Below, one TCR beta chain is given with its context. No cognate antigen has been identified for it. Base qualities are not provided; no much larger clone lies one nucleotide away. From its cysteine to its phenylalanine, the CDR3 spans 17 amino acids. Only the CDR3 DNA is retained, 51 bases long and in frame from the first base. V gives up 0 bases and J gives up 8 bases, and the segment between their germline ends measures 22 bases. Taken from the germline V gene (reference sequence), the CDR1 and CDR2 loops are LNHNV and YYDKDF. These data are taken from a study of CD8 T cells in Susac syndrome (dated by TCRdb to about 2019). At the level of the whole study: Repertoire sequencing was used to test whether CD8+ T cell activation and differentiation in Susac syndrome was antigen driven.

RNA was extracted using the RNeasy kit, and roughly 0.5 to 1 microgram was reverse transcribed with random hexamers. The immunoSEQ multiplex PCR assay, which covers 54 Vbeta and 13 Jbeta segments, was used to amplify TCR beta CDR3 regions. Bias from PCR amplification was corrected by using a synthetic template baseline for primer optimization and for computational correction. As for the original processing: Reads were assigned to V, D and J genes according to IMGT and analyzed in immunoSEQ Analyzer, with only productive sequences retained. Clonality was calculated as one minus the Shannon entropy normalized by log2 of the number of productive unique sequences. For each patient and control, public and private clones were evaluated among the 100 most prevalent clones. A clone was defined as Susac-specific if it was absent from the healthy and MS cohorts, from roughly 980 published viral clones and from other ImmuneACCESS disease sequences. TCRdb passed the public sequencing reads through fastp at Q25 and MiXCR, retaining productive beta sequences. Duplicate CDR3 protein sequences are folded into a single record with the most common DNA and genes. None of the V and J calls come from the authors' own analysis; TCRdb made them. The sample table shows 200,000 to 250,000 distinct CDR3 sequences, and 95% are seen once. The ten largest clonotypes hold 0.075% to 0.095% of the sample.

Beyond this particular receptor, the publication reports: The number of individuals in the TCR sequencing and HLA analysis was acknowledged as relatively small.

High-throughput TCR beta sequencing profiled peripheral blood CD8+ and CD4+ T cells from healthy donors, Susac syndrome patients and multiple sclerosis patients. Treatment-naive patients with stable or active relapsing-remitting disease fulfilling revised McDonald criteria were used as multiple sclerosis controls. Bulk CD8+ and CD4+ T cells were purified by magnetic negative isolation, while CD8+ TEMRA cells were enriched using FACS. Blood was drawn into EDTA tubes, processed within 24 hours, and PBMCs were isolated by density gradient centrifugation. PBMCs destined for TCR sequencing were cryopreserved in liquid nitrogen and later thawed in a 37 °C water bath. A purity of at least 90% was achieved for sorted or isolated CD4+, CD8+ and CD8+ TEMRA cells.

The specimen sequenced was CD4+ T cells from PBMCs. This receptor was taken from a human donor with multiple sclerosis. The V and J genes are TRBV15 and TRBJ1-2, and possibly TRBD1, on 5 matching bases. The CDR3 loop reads CATSRDVLRELREGYTF. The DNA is TGTGCCACCAGCAGAGATGTGCTAAGGGAGCTCAGGGAAGGCTACACCTTC.